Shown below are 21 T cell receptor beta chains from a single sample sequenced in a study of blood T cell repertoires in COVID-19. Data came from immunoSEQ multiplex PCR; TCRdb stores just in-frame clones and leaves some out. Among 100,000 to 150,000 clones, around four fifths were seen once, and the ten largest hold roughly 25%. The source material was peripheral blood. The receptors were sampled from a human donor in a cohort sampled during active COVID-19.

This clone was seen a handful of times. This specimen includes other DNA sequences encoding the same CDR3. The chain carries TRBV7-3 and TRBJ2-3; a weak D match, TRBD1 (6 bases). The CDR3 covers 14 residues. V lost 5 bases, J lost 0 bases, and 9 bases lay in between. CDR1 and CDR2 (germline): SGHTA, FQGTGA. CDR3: CASSPGQSTDTQYF. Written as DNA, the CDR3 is TGTGCCAGCAGCCCAGGACAGAGCACAGATACGCAGTATTTT. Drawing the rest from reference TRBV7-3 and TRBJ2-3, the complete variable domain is GAGVSQTPSNKVTEKGKYVELRCDPISGHTALYWYRQSLGQGPEFLIYFQGTGAADDSGLPNDRFFAVRPEGSVSTLKIQRTERGDSAVYLCASSPGQSTDTQYFGPGTRLTVL.

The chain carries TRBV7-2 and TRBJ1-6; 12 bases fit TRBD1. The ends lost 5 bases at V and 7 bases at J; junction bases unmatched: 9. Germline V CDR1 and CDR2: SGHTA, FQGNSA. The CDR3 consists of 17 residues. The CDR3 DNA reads TGTGCCAGCAGCCTCATCTCCGGGACAGGGGGCAATTCACCCCTCCACTTT. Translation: CASSLISGTGGNSPLHF. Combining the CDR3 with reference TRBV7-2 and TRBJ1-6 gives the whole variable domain GAGVSQSPSNKVTEKGKDVELRCDPISGHTALYWYRQSLGQGLEFLIYFQGNSAPDKSGLPSDRFSAERTGGSVSTLTIQRTQQEDSAVYLCASSLISGTGGNSPLHFGNGTRLTVT.

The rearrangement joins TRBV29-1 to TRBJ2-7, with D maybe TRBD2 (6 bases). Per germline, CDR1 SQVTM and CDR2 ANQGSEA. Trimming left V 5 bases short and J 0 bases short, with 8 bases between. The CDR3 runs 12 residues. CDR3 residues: CSVRDSSYEQYF. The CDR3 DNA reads TGCAGCGTTCGGGACTCCTCCTACGAGCAGTACTTC.

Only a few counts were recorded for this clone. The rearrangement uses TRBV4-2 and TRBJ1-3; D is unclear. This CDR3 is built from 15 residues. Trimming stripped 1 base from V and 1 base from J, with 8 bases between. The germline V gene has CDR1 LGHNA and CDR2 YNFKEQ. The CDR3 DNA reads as TGTGCCAGCAGCCAAGGACACTCTTCTGGAAACACCATATATTTT. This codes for CASSQGHSSGNTIYF.

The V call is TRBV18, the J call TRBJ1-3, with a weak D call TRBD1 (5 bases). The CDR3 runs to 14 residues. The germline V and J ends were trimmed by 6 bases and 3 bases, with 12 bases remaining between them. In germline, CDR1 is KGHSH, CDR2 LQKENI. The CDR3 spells CASSGQGGGNTIYF. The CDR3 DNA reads TGTGCCAGCTCCGGCCAGGGAGGTGGAAACACCATATATTTT.

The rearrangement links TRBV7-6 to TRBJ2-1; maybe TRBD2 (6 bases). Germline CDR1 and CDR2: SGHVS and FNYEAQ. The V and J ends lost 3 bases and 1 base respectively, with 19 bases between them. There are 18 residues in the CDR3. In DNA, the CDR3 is TGTGCCAGCAGCTTTTTGCGACGGGCGGGAAAGTCCTACAATGAGCAGTTCTTC. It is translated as CASSFLRRAGKSYNEQFF.

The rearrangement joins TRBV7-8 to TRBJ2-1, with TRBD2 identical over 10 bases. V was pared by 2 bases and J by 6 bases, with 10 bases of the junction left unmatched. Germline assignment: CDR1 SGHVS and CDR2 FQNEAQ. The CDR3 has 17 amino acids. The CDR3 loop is CASSLTTSGIQRNEQFF. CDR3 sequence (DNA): TGTGCCAGCAGCTTAACCACTAGCGGGATCCAACGCAATGAGCAGTTCTTC.

CDR3 sequence reads: CASSLNRITGELFF. The CDR3 bases are TGTGCCAGCAGTTTGAACAGAATCACCGGGGAGCTGTTTTTT. The chain has TRBV27 and TRBJ2-2; no reliable D call. The CDR3 is made up of 14 amino acids. Germline lookup yields CDR1 MNHEY and CDR2 SMNVEV (reference sequence). V was trimmed by 3 bases and J by 4 bases, leaving 9 bases between them.

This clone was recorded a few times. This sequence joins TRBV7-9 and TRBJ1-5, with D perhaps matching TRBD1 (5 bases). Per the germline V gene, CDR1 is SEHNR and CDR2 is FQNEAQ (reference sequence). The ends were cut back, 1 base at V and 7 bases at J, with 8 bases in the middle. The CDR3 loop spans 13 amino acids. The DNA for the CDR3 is TGTGCCAGCAGCTTAGAGGGGCAACAGCCCCAGCATTTT. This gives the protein CASSLEGQQPQHF.

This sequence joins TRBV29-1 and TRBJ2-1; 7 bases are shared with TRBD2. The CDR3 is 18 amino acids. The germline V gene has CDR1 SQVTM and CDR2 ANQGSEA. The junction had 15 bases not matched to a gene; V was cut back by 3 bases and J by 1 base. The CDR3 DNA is TGCAGCGTTGATCGGGGGGTCTCGCAAAGTTCTTCCTACAATGAGCAGTTCTTC. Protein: CSVDRGVSQSSSYNEQFF.

The CDR3 protein is CASRRRQGDYNEQFF. CDR3 sequence (DNA): TGTGCCAGCAGACGGAGACAGGGGGACTACAATGAGCAGTTCTTC. This chain joins TRBV4-2 and TRBJ2-1; 9 positions match TRBD1. V lost 6 bases to trimming and J lost 3 bases; unmatched junction nucleotides: 6. Germline V gene sequence: CDR1 LGHNA, CDR2 YNFKEQ. There are 15 residues in the CDR3.

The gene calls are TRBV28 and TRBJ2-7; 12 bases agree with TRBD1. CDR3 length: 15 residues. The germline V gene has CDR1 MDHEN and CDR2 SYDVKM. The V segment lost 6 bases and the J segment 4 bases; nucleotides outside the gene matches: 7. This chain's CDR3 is CASRGRDRGRYEQYF. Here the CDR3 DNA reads TGTGCCAGCAGGGGGAGGGACAGGGGGCGATACGAGCAGTACTTC.

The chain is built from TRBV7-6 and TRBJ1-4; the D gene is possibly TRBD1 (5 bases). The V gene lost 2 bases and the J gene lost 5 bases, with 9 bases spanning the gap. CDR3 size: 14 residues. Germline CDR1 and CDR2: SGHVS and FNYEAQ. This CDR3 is CASSLQTENEKLFF. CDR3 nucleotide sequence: TGTGCCAGCAGCTTACAGACAGAAAATGAAAAACTGTTTTTT.

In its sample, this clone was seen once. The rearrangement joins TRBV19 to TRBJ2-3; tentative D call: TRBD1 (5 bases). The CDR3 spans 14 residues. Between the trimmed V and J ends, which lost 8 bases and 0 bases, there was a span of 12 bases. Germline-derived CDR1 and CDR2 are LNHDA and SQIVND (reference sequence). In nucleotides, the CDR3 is TGTGCCAGTCGAGTGGACACCAGCACAGATACGCAGTATTTT. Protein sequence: CASRVDTSTDTQYF.

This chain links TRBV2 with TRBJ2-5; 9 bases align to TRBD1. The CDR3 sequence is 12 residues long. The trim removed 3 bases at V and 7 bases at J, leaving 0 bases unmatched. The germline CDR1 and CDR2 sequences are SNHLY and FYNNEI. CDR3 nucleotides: TGTGCCAGCAGTGAGGACAGGGGGACCCAGTACTTC. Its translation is CASSEDRGTQYF.

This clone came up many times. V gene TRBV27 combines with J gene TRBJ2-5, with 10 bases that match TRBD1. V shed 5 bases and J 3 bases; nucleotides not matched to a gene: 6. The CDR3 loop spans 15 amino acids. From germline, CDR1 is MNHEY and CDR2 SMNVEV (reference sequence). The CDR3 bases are TGTGCCAGCAGTACCATTGGACAGGGGGAAGAGACCCAGTACTTC. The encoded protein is CASSTIGQGEETQYF.

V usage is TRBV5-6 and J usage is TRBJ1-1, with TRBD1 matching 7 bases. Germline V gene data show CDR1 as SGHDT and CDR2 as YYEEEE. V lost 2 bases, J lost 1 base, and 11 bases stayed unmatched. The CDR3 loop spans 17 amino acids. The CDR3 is CASSFYRGYASNTEAFF. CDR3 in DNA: TGTGCCAGCAGCTTCTACAGGGGCTACGCATCGAACACTGAAGCTTTCTTT. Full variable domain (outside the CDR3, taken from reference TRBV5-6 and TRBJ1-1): DAGVTQSPTHLIKTRGQQVTLRCSPKSGHDTVSWYQQALGQGPQFIFQYYEEEERQRGNFPDRFSGHQFPNYSSELNVNALLLGDSALYLCASSFYRGYASNTEAFFGQGTRLTVV.

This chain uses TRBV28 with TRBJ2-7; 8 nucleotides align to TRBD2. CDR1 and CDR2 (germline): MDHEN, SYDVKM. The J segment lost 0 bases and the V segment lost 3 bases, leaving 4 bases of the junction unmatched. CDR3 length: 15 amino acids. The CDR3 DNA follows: TGTGCCAGCAGTTTCGTCCTAGCGGGCTCCTACGAGCAGTACTTC. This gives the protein CASSFVLAGSYEQYF.

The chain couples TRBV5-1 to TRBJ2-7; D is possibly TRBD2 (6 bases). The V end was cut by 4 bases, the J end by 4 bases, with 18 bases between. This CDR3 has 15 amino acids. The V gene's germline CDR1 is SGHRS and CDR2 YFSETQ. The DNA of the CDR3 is TGCGCCAGCAGCCTGGGACTGGCCTCCGAGTACGAGCAGTACTTC. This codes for CASSLGLASEYEQYF.

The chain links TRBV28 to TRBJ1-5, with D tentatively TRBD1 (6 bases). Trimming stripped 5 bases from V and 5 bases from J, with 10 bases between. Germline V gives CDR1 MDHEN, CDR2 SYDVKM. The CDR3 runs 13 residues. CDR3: CASSNYRDQPQHF. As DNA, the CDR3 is TGTGCCAGCAGTAACTACAGGGATCAGCCCCAGCATTTT.

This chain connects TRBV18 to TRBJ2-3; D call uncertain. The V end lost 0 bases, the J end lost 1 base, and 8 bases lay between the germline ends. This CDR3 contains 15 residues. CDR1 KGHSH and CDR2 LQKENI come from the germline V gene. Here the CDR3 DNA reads TGTGCCAGCTCACCACCGAACGGAGGCACAGATACGCAGTATTTT. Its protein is CASSPPNGGTDTQYF. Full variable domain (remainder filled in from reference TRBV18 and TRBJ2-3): NAGVMQNPRHLVRRRGQEARLRCSPMKGHSHVYWYRQLPEEGLKFMVYLQKENIIDESGMPKERFSAEFPKEGPSILRIQQVVRGDSAAYFCASSPPNGGTDTQYFGPGTRLTVL.